This is a list of T cell receptor beta chains from one sample in a study of blood T cell repertoires in COVID-19. Profiling relied on immunoSEQ multiplex PCR, and the TCRdb table lists in-frame clones only, not all of them. There are 25,000 to 30,000 clones in the sample; about 84% occur only once, and around 55% lies in the top ten. Sequences were obtained from peripheral blood. Source of these receptors: a man aged 50-59 years with active or convalescent COVID-19. The CDR3 runs from the conserved cysteine through the conserved F or W. A D gene is named only where the DNA matches it firmly. Clone size is given for some rows only: seen once, a few or many times, or a class if the clone is expanded.

j_call clone_size d_call v_call cdr3_nt cdr3_aa
TRBJ1-5 . TRBD1 TRBV9 TGTGCCAGCAGCTTTGGACAGGGCACTCAGCCCCAGCATTTT CASSFGQGTQPQHF
TRBJ1-5 . . TRBV6-8 TGTGCCAGCAGTTACCCAGACACCCCGTCTTCAGGGCCACCACAGCCCCAGCATTTT CASSYPDTPSSGPPQPQHF
TRBJ1-2 . TRBD1 TRBV28 TGTGCCAGCAGTTACAGGGGGCGCAGGTCGGGAGGCTACACCTTC CASSYRGRRSGGYTF
TRBJ2-7 . TRBD1 TRBV5-1 TGCGCCAGCAGCTTCTCCGGACAGGTCAGCTCCTACGAGCAGTACTTC CASSFSGQVSSYEQYF
TRBJ1-3 . TRBD1 TRBV12-3/TRBV12-4 TGTGCCAGTCGCAGGGGGGCTGGAAACACCATATATTTT CASRRGAGNTIYF
TRBJ1-4 . TRBD1 TRBV10-2 TGCGCCAGCTCTCAAGGAACAGGGGGTGAAAAACTGTTTTTT CASSQGTGGEKLFF
TRBJ1-4 . . TRBV3-1/TRBV3-2 TGTGCCAGCAGGCACAGGGTTGAGGATGAAAAACTGTTTTTT CASRHRVEDEKLFF
TRBJ2-1 few . TRBV13 TGTGCCAGCAGCTTCCGCACCGGAGGTTACAATGAGCAGTTCTTC CASSFRTGGYNEQFF
TRBJ2-5 . TRBD1 TRBV29-1 TGCAGCGTTGAAGGCCGGGACAGGGAAGAGACCCAGTACTTC CSVEGRDREETQYF
TRBJ1-4 . TRBD1 TRBV5-1 TGCGCCAGCAGCATCCAAGCCGGGACAGGGAATGAAAAACTGTTTTTT CASSIQAGTGNEKLFF
TRBJ1-1 . TRBD1 TRBV4-1 TGCGCCAGCAGCCAGTCAGACAGGGGGGAAACTGAAGCTTTCTTT CASSQSDRGETEAFF
TRBJ2-2 few TRBD2 TRBV7-7 TGTGCTAGCAGCGCCACGACTAGCGGGAAGGACGGGCTGTTTTTT CASSATTSGKDGLFF
TRBJ1-1 few . TRBV7-3 TGTGCCAGCAGCGTCGGGACAAACACTGAAGCTTTCTTT CASSVGTNTEAFF
TRBJ1-1 . . TRBV11-2 TGTGCCAGCAAGCCCTCCCCGGGGTTTAGAGAAGCTTTCTTT CASKPSPGFREAFF
TRBJ1-1 once . TRBV6-5 TGTGCCAGCACCACGGGGGTTGAAGCTTTCTTT CASTTGVEAFF
TRBJ2-1 . . TRBV7-3 TGTGCCAGCAGCCCTAACCCGGGACTTCACTACAATGAGCAGTTCTTC CASSPNPGLHYNEQFF
TRBJ1-6 once . TRBV3-1/TRBV3-2 TGTGCCAGCAGCCAAGACGTTACAGGCGGATCACCCCTCCACTTT CASSQDVTGGSPLHF
TRBJ2-1 . TRBD2 TRBV10-3 TGTGCCACTACAGGACTAGCGAATCACAATGAGCAGTTCTTC CATTGLANHNEQFF
TRBJ1-6 . TRBD1 TRBV6-5 TGTGCCAGCAGTCCCGGGACAGGGGGCAATTCACCCCTCCACTTT CASSPGTGGNSPLHF
TRBJ2-5 . . TRBV27 TGTGCCAGCACTCCCCGGGGAGGGGGGGAACAAGAGACCCAGTACTTC CASTPRGGGEQETQYF
TRBJ1-2 . TRBD1 TRBV14 TGTGCCAGCAGCCAGGCGGGGACAGGGCGCGGCTACACCTTC CASSQAGTGRGYTF
TRBJ1-3 few . TRBV28 TGTGCCAGCACCCTGACAGTCCTCTCTGGAAACACCATATATTTT CASTLTVLSGNTIYF
TRBJ2-5 . . TRBV6-5 TGTGCCAGCACCCTAAACCCGCGGGAGACCCAGTACTTC CASTLNPRETQYF
TRBJ2-1 . . TRBV6-5 TGTGCCAGCAGTTCCGAAGCTTACAATGAGCAGTTCTTC CASSSEAYNEQFF
TRBJ2-7 . TRBD1 TRBV29-1 TGCAGCGTGGGAAGACAGGGTGACTCCTACGAGCAGTACTTC CSVGRQGDSYEQYF
TRBJ2-7 few TRBD1 TRBV7-7 TGTGCCAGCAGCTTGGCCAGGGGGCAGTCCTACGAGCAGTACTTC CASSLARGQSYEQYF
TRBJ2-5 . . TRBV5-1 TGCGCCAGCAGCTTGTGGAGGGGTCGAGAGACCCAGTACTTC CASSLWRGRETQYF
TRBJ1-1 few TRBD1 TRBV11-3 TGTGCCAGCAGCCTAAGCGGACAGGCCGAAGCTTTCTTT CASSLSGQAEAFF
TRBJ2-3 . TRBD1 TRBV19 TGTGCCAGTAGGGCCCCGGGACAGGGGAGAGATACGCAGTATTTT CASRAPGQGRDTQYF